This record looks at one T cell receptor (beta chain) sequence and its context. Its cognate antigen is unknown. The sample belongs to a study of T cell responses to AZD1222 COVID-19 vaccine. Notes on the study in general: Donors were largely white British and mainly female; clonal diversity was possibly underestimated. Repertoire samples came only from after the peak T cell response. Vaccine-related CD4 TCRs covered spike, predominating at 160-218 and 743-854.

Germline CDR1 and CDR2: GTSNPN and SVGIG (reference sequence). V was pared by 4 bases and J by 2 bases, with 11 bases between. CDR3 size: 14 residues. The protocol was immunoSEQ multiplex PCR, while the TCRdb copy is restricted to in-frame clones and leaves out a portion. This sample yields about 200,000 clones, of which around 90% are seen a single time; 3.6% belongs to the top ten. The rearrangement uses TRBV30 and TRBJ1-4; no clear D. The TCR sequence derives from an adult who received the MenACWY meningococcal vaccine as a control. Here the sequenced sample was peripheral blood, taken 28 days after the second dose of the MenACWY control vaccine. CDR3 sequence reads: CAWTPTLTNEKLFF. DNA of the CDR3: TGTGCCTGGACCCCTACTTTGACTAATGAAAAACTGTTTTTT.